This T cell receptor (beta chain) was observed in a study of immune evolution from preneoplasia to lung adenocarcinoma. Findings and caveats of the study: Later-stage lesions seemingly showed higher T cell density and diversity than normal lung.

The germline V gene has CDR1 SNHLY and CDR2 FYNNEI. This CDR3 spans 14 amino acids. The ends lost 4 bases at V and 2 bases at J; junction bases unmatched: 3. H&E slides confirmed each diagnosis, reviewed by two pathologists independently. A word on this clone: The antigen remains undetermined.

The data were produced by immunoSEQ multiplex PCR, yet TCRdb's version contains in-frame clones alone and is incomplete. The sample consists of around 5,300 clones, 75% to 80% of them appearing once. This receptor was taken from a person in their 60s with lung adenocarcinoma. The sequencing input was FFPE normal lung tissue adjacent to the tumor. This chain connects TRBV2 to TRBJ2-7; 9 bases map to TRBD1. CDR3 in DNA: TGTGCCAGCAGTGGACAGGGGGTTACCTACGAGCAGTACTTC. It translates to CASSGQGVTYEQYF. The full variable domain, its missing parts supplied by reference TRBV2 and TRBJ2-7, is EPEVTQTPSHQVTQMGQEVILRCVPISNHLYFYWYRQILGQKVEFLVSFYNNEISEKSEIFDDQFSVERPDGSNFTLKIRSTKLEDSAMYFCASSGQGVTYEQYFGPGTRLTVT.